These 2 T cell receptor beta chains were all obtained from the same sample, sequenced in a study of control samples from healthy donors and cancer patients. Only in-frame clones appear in the TCRdb table, and some are missing; sequencing was by immunoSEQ multiplex PCR. The sample has about 140,000 clones, around 88% seen once. Specimen: blood. The source is a man between 18 and 35 years old in good health.

This sequence joins TRBV2 and TRBJ1-1; D remains unclear. The CDR3 has 14 residues. V was shortened by 7 bases and J by 7 bases, with 19 bases between the two germline ends. Germline CDR1 reads SNHLY; CDR2 reads FYNNEI. The CDR3 protein is CASTLQTLRGEAFF. The CDR3 nucleotides are TGTGCCAGCACCCTTCAGACCCTTAGAGGTGAAGCTTTCTTT.

DNA of the CDR3: TGCGCCAGCAGCCAAGAAGCGATCCTGGGAACTAGCGGGGGCTGGGAGACCCAGTACTTC. The encoded protein is CASSQEAILGTSGGWETQYF. This chain uses TRBV4-3 with TRBJ2-5; 11 positions match TRBD2. V was clipped by 0 bases and J by 5 bases; unmatched bases: 17. CDR3 size: 20 residues. Germline loops: CDR1 LGHNA, CDR2 YSLEER.